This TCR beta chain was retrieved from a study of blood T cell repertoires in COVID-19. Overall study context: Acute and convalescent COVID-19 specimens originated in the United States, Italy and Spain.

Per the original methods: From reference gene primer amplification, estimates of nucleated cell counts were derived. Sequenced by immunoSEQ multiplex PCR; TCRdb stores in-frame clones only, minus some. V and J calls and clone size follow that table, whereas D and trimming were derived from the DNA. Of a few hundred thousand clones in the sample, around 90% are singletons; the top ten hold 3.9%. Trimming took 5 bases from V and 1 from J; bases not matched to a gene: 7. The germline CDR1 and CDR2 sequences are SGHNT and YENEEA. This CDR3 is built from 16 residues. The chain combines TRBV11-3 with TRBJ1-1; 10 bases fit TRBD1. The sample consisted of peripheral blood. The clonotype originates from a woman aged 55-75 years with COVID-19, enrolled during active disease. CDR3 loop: CASSPGQGVKNTEAFF. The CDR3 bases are TGTGCCAGCAGCCCTGGACAGGGGGTCAAGAACACTGAAGCTTTCTTT. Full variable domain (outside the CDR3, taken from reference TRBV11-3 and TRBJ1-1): EAGVVQSPRYKIIEKKQPVAFWCNPISGHNTLYWYLQNLGQGPELLIRYENEEAVDDSQLPKDRFSAERLKGVDSTLKIQPAELGDSAVYLCASSPGQGVKNTEAFFGQGTRLTVV.